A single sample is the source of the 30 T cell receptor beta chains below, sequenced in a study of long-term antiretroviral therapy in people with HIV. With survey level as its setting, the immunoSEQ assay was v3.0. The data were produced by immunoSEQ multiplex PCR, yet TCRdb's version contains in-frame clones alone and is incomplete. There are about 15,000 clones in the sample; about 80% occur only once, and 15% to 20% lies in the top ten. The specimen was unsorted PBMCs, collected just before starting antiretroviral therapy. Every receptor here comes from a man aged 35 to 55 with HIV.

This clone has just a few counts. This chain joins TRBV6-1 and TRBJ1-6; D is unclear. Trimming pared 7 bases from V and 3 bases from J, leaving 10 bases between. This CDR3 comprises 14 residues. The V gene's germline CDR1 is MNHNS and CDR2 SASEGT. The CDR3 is CASTPDIYNSPLHF. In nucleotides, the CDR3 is TGTGCCAGCACCCCAGATATCTATAATTCACCCCTCCACTTT.

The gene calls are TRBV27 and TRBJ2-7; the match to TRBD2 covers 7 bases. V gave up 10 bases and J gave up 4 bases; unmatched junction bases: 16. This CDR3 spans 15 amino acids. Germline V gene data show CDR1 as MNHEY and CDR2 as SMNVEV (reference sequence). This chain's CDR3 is CATQVYGGSLYEQYF. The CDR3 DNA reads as TGTGCCACCCAGGTGTACGGGGGGAGTTTATACGAGCAGTACTTC.

This CDR3 is CASSLPGGAMNTEAFF. The DNA of the CDR3 is TGCGCCAGCAGCCTCCCTGGGGGAGCCATGAACACTGAAGCTTTCTTT. The J gene is TRBJ1-1, the V gene TRBV5-1; maybe TRBD1 (5 bases). CDR1 and CDR2 from the germline V gene are SGHRS and YFSETQ. The CDR3 has 16 residues. V was trimmed by 4 bases and J by 0 bases, leaving 16 bases between them. Looking up the rest from reference TRBV5-1 and TRBJ1-1 gives the full variable domain: KAGVTQTPRYLIKTRGQQVTLSCSPISGHRSVSWYQQTPGQGLQFLFEYFSETQRNKGNFPGRFSGRQFSNSRSEMNVSTLELGDSALYLCASSLPGGAMNTEAFFGQGTRLTVV.

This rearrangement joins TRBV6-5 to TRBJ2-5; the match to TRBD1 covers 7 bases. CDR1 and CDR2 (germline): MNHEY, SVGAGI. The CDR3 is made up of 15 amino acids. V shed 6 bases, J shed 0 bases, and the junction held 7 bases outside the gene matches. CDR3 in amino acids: CASRPYRGNQETQYF. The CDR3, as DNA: TGTGCCAGCAGGCCGTACAGGGGAAACCAAGAGACCCAGTACTTC.

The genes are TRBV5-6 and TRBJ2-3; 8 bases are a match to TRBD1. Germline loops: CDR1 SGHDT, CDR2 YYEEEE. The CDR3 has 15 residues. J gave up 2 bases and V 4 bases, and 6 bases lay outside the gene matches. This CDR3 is CASSPGQGFTDTQYF. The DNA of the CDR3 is TGTGCCAGCAGCCCAGGACAGGGTTTCACAGATACGCAGTATTTT.

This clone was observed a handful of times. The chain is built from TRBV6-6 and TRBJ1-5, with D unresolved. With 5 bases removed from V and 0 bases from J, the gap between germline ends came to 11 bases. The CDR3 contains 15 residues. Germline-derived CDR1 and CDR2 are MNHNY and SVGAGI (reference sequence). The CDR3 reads CASSPVSFSNQPQHF. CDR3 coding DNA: TGTGCCAGCAGTCCCGTTTCTTTTAGCAATCAGCCCCAGCATTTT.

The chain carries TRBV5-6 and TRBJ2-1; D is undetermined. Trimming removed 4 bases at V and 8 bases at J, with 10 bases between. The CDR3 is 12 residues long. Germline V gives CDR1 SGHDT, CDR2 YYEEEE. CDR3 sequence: CASSPRLDEQFF. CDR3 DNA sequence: TGTGCCAGCAGCCCCCGTCTGGATGAGCAGTTCTTC.

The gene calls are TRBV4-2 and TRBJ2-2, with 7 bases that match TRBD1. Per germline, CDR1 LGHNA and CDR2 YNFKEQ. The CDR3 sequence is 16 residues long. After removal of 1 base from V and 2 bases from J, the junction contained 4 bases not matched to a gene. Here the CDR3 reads CASSQGQGYNTGELFF. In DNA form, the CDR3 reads TGTGCCAGCAGCCAAGGACAGGGCTATAACACCGGGGAGCTGTTTTTT.

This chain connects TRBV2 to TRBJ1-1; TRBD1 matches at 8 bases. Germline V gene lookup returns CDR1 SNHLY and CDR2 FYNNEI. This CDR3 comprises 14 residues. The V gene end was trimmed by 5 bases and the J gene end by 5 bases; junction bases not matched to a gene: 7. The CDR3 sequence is CASSTTGGRTEAFF. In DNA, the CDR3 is TGTGCCAGCAGTACCACAGGGGGTAGGACTGAAGCTTTCTTT.

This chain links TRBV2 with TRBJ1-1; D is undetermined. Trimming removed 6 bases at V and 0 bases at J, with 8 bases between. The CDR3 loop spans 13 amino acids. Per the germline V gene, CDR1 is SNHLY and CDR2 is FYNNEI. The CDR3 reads CASRPTVNTEAFF. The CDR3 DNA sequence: TGTGCCAGCAGACCCACAGTGAACACTGAAGCTTTCTTT.

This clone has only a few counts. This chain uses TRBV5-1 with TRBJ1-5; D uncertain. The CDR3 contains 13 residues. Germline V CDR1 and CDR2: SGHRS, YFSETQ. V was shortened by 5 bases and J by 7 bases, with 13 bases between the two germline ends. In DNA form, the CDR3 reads TGCGCCAGCAGTGAGGGTCCGGGCCAGCCCCAGCATTTT. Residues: CASSEGPGQPQHF.

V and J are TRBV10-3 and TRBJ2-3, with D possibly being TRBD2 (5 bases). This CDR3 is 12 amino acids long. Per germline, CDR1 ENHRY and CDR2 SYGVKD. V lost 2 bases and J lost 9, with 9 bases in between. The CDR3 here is CAISEDRGTQYF. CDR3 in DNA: TGTGCCATCAGTGAGGACCGAGGGACGCAGTATTTT.

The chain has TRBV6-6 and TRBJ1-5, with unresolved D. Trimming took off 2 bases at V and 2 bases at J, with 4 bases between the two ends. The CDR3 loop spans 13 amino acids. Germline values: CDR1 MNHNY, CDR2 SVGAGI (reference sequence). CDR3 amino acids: CASSYDGNQPQHF. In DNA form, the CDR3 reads TGTGCCAGCAGTTACGATGGCAATCAGCCCCAGCATTTT.

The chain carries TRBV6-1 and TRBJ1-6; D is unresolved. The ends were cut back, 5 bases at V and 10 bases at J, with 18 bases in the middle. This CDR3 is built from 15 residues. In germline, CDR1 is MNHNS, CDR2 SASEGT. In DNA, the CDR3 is TGTGCCAGCAGTCCCCGATTCACGATAGGGTCACCCCTCCACTTT. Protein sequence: CASSPRFTIGSPLHF.

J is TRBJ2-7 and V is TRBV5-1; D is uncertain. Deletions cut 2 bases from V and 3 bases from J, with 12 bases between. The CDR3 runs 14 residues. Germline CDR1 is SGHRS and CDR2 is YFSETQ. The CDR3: CASSLGNGNYEQYF. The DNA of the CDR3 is TGCGCCAGCAGCTTAGGGAATGGCAACTACGAGCAGTACTTC.

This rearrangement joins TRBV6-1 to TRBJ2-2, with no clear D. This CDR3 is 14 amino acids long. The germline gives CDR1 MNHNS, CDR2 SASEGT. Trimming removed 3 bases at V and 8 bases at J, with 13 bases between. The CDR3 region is CASSDRALVGELFF. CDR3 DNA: TGTGCCAGCAGTGACCGGGCCTTGGTAGGGGAGCTGTTTTTT.

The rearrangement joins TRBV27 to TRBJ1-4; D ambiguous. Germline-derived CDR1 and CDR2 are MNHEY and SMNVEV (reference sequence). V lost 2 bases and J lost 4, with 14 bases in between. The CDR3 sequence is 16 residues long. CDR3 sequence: CASSLGRWSGNEKLFF. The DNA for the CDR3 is TGTGCCAGCAGTTTAGGGAGATGGTCGGGTAATGAAAAACTGTTTTTT.

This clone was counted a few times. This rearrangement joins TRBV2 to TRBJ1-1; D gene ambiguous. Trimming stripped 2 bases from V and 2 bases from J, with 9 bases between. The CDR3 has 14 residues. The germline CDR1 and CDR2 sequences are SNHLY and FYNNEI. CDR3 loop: CASSEFLGNTEAFF. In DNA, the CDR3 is TGTGCCAGCAGTGAATTCCTCGGCAACACTGAAGCTTTCTTT.

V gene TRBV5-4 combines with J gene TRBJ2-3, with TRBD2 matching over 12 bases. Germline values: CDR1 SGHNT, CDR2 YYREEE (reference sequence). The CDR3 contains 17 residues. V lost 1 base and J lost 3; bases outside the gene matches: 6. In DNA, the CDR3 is TGTGCCAGCAGCTTGAATGCCGGGACTAGCGGGACAGATACGCAGTATTTT. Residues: CASSLNAGTSGTDTQYF.

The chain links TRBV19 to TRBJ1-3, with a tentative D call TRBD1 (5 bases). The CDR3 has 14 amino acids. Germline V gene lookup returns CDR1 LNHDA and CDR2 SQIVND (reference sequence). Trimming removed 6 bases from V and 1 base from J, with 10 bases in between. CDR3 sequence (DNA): TGTGCCAGTAGGGTTCCAGGGTCTGGAAACACCATATATTTT. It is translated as CASRVPGSGNTIYF.

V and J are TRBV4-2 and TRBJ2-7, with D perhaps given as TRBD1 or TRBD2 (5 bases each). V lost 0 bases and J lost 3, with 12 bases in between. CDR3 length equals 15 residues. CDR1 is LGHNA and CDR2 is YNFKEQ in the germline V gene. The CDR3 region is CASSQDPGGHYEQYF. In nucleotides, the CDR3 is TGTGCCAGCAGCCAAGATCCCGGAGGACACTACGAGCAGTACTTC.

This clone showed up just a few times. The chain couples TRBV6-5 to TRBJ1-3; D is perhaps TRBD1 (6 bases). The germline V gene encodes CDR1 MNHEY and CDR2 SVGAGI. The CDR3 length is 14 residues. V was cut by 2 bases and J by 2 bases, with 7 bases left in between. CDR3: CASSYGTPGNTIYF. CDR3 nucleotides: TGTGCCAGCAGTTACGGGACACCTGGAAACACCATATATTTT.

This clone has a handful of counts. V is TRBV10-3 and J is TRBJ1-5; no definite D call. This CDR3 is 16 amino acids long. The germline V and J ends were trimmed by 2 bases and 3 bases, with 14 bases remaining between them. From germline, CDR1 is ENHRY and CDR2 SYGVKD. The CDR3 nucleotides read TGTGCCATCAGTGAGCCTACCGGGAAAAACAATCAGCCCCAGCATTTT. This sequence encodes CAISEPTGKNNQPQHF.

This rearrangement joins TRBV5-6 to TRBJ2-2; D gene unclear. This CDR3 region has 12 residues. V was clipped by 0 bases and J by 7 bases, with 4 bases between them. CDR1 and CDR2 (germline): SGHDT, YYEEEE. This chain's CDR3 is CASSLVLGELFF. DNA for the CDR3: TGTGCCAGCAGCTTGGTCCTCGGGGAGCTGTTTTTT.

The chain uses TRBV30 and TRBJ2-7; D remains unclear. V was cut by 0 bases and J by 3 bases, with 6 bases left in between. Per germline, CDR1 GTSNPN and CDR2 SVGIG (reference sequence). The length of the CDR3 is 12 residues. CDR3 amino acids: CAWSVNRYEQYF. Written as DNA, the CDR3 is TGTGCCTGGAGTGTGAACCGCTACGAGCAGTACTTC.

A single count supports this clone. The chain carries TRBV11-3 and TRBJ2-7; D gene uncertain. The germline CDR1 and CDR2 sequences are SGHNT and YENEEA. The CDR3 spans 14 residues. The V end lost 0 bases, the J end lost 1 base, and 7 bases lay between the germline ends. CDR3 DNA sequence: TGTGCCAGCAGCTTAGATCCAAGTTCCTACGAGCAGTACTTC. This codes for CASSLDPSSYEQYF.

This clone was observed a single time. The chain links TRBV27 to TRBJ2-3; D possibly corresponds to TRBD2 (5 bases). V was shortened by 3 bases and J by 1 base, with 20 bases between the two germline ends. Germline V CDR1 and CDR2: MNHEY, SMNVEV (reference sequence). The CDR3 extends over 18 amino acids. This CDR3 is CASSFGETEEARTDTQYF. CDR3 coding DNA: TGTGCCAGCAGTTTTGGGGAGACCGAAGAGGCTCGCACAGATACGCAGTATTTT.

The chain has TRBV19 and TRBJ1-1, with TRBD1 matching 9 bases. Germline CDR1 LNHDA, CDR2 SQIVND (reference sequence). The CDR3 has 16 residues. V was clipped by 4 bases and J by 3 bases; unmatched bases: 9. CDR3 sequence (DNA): TGTGCCAGTAGTACGCTTCAGACAGGGGGGGACACTGAAGCTTTCTTT. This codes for CASSTLQTGGDTEAFF.

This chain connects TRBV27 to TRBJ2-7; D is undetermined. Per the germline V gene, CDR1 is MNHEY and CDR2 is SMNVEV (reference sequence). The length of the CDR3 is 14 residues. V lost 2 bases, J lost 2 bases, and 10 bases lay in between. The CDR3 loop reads CASSLAWGTYEQYF. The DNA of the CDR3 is TGTGCCAGCAGTTTAGCGTGGGGAACCTACGAGCAGTACTTC.

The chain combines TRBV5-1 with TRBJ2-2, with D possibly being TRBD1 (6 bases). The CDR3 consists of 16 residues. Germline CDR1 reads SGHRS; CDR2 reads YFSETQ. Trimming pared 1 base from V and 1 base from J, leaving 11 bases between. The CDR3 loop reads CASSLKGQKNTGELFF. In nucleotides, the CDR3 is TGCGCCAGCAGCTTGAAAGGACAGAAGAACACCGGGGAGCTGTTTTTT.